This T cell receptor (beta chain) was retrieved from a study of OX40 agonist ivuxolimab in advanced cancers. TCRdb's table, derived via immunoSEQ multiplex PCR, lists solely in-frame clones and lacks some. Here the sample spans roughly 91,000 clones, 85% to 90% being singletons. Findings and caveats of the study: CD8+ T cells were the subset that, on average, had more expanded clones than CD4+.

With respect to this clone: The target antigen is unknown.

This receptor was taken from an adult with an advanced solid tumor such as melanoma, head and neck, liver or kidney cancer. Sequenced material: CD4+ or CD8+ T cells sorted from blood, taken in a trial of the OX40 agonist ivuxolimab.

The CDR3 region is CASSLGQLNTEAFF. The CDR3 bases are TGTGCCAGCAGCCTAGGACAGTTGAACACTGAAGCTTTCTTT. The rearrangement links TRBV9 to TRBJ1-1; a weak D match, TRBD1 (6 bases). Germline V gene lookup returns CDR1 SGDLS and CDR2 YYNGEE. The V end lost 4 bases, the J end lost 0 bases, and 10 bases lay between the germline ends. The CDR3 contains 14 residues.